This record concerns one T cell receptor beta chain sequence. Authors' analysis steps: Reference gene primer amplification in the assay estimated nucleated cell counts. Data came from immunoSEQ multiplex PCR; TCRdb stores just in-frame clones and leaves some out. The V and J calls and clone size were taken over from that table, and D and trimming were inferred from the DNA. The sample records 190,000 or so clones, around nine tenths being singletons. This specimen belongs to a study of blood T cell repertoires in COVID-19. Study background: COVID-19 samples from acute and convalescent phases originated in the United States, Italy and Spain. In each case, the material was cDNA or gDNA derived from T cells, B-cell-depleted T cells, or PBMCs.

Germline CDR1 is KGHDR and CDR2 is SFDVKD. The junction had 12 bases not matched to a gene; V was cut back by 7 bases and J by 3 bases. The CDR3 has 16 amino acids. Sequences were obtained from peripheral blood. The receptor comes from a woman between 18 and 29 years old who had recovered from COVID-19. The rearrangement uses TRBV24-1 and TRBJ2-3; 7 bases map to TRBD2. The CDR3 reads CATRGGRSARTDTQYF. The CDR3, as DNA: TGTGCCACCAGAGGCGGGAGATCCGCTAGGACAGATACGCAGTATTTT.